This T cell receptor beta chain stems from a study of shared clonotypes between healthy human individuals (dated by TCRdb to 2019 to 2021). Study-level background: Three men and two women, aged 18 to 49 years, made up the cohort. Per donor, three plates each were used for CD4 naive and CD4 memory, two for CD8 naive, and one for CD8 memory. Between about 0.94 and 8.9 billion PBMCs per donor were obtained by leukapheresis. To estimate repertoire size and how much clonotype sharing occurs between individuals, the study deeply sequenced the blood TCR repertoires of five healthy adults. Libraries were prepared and TCR repertoires were sequenced by different laboratories using diverse techniques, in order to increase sequencing depth and limit assay-specific biases.

Paper-wide results and their limitations: Naive subsets generally had larger estimated clonotype richness than memory subsets. Based on pairwise subsampling, the degree of clonotype sharing among donors was expected to be affected by sequencing depth. Across a handful of donors, roughly 5.4% of naive CD4, approximately 3.5% of naive CD8, about 2.3% of memory CD4, and about 0.4% of memory CD8 clonotypes were shared. Only blood was sampled, and tissue TCR repertoires likely differ from those in blood. Because the study included only a small number of donors, the genetic and exposure-history diversity represented was limited. Rarefaction of sorted-subset datasets indicated incomplete sequencing despite the large sequencing depth. Compared with non-shared clonotypes, clonotypes shared by all four sorted-subset donors had higher generation probabilities.

The donors were healthy, HIV-negative adults who had no recently reported acute infections or vaccinations. Every donor was a Caucasian adult living in Nashville, Tennessee, USA. CD4+ T cells were enriched by magnetic negative selection, after which naive cells were positively selected on CD45RA and the negative fraction was taken as the memory subset. Blood was obtained by leukapheresis, after which PBMCs were separated by Ficoll-Histopaque density gradient centrifugation and cryopreserved in liquid nitrogen vapor phase. Analytical flow cytometry was used to check the purity and quantity of every magnetically sorted T cell population. Genomic DNA was isolated from every sorted fraction and measured by UV absorbance on a Nanodrop 2000c. CDR1 and CDR2 are read off the germline V gene as SGHTA and FQGTGA. From its cysteine to its phenylalanine, the CDR3 spans 13 amino acids. Only the CDR3 part of the read is kept: 39 bases, read in frame from the first base. V is clipped by 5 bases and J by 3 bases, and the sequence between their germline boundaries is 8 bases long.

TCR CDR3 regions were amplified from genomic DNA by multiplex PCR using the deep immunoSEQ assay. For each cell subset, the extracted genomic DNA was distributed evenly across all wells of several immunoSEQ 96-well plates, and each plate served as one replicate. For sorted subsets, each replicate PCR was loaded with around 200 ng genomic DNA, equivalent to 30,000 or so T cell genomes. Purified libraries were measured with a Qubit 3.0 fluorometer, size-checked on a Bioanalyzer 2100, and measured again with the KAPA Library Quantification kit. Every immunoSEQ 96-well plate was sequenced on a dedicated single-read 150-cycle Illumina NextSeq 550 flow cell. For the original study's pipeline: The immunoSEQ output contained only junctional sequences without quality scores, so filtering could not match that applied to full-length reads. To assign V/J genes and CDR3, sequences were annotated against IMGT germline references using PyIR, a Python wrapper for IgBLAST v1.9. Reads with weak V/J assignments (E-value above 1e-6), missing CDR3, stop codons, out-of-frame junctions, or ambiguous translated residues were removed. V3J clonotypes were defined as sequences sharing the same inferred V gene, J gene, and CDR3 amino acid sequence. Percentage overlap between repertoires was calculated by dividing the number of shared unique clonotypes by the size of the smaller repertoire. Three approaches were used to assess repertoire richness: RTK rarefaction, the Chao1 estimator, and Recon v2.1 estimates of unobserved clonotypes. Generation probabilities were computed with OLGA for all TCRbeta clonotypes obtained by the gDNA method from several donors. TCRdb re-hosts the immuneACCESS table, in-frame sequences only. Its copies lack some clones; in the studies checked, an unresolved V gene accounts for under half of them, and the cause for the rest is not known. The V and J calls and the clone size are those of that table, but D and trimming were determined from the DNA. This sample lists some 2,100,000 clones; approximately 94% were detected once. The ten largest clones capture about 0.13% of the sample.

Comments on this clone: It lacks a known antigen. No qualities accompany the bases; no much larger clone lies one base away.

The sequence derives from a man aged 18 to 29 in good health. The specimen was naive CD4+ T cells sorted from blood. The label giving this sample's cell subset or site can be read as: CD45RA+ positively selected. The sequence is built from TRBV7-3 and TRBJ1-3, with the D segment identity uncertain. The base sequence is TGTGCCAGCAGCCTTGGGCTTGGAAACACCATATATTTT. It specifies CASSLGLGNTIYF.